A selection of T cell receptor beta chains follows, all from one sample in a study of human T cells and chemical hapten exposure. TCRdb called the 5' RACE reads again in MiXCR, with one record for every CDR3 protein. This table has about 80,000 distinct CDR3 sequences, about a sixth appearing once. The receptors were gathered from a female donor in good health. Both conserved end residues are part of each CDR3. D genes are given only for firm matches. Size is omitted from some rows. Given values are once, few, many or a class for expanded clones.

clone size	D gene	V gene	J gene	CDR3 protein	CDR3 DNA
few	-	TRBV5-1	TRBJ1-2	CASSLETGRHYGYTF	TGCGCCAGCAGCTTGGAAACAGGGAGACACTATGGCTACACCTTC
few	-	TRBV19	TRBJ2-7	CASSRDFYYEQYF	TGTGCCAGTAGTAGGGACTTCTACTACGAGCAGTACTTC
many	TRBD1	TRBV2	TRBJ1-6	CASLRDRDNSPLHF	TGTGCCAGCCTCCGGGACAGGGATAATTCACCCCTCCACTTT
-	TRBD1	TRBV5-1	TRBJ2-1	CASSPGTEYNEQFF	TGCGCCAGCAGCCCGGGGACAGAATACAATGAGCAGTTCTTC
few	TRBD2	TRBV20-1	TRBJ2-7	CSAYLAGGKQSGGYEQYF	TGCAGTGCTTACCTAGCGGGGGGGAAACAAAGCGGCGGCTACGAGCAGTACTTC
-	-	TRBV4-1	TRBJ1-3	CASSQETDGLSGNTIYF	TGCGCCAGCAGCCAAGAGACAGACGGGCTCTCTGGAAACACCATATATTTT
-	-	TRBV5-6	TRBJ2-7	CASSLVSAYEQYF	TGTGCCAGCAGCTTAGTGTCAGCCTACGAGCAGTACTTC
few	TRBD2	TRBV6-1	TRBJ2-3	CASRFGGGAKDTQYF	TGTGCCAGCAGGTTTGGCGGGGGGGCAAAAGATACGCAGTATTTT
-	-	TRBV29-1	TRBJ2-3	CSVEDLWREWGTDTQYF	TGCAGCGTTGAAGATCTGTGGAGGGAGTGGGGCACAGATACGCAGTATTTT
-	-	TRBV25-1	TRBJ2-1	CASSSGTTGINEQFF	TGTGCCAGCAGTTCCGGGACCACTGGGATAAATGAGCAGTTCTTC
many	TRBD2	TRBV7-9	TRBJ2-3	CASSRARSGGITDTQYF	TGTGCCAGCAGCCGAGCGCGGTCGGGGGGGATCACAGATACGCAGTATTTT
few	TRBD1	TRBV20-1	TRBJ1-5	CSATTGARQPQHF	TGCAGTGCCACGACAGGGGCAAGGCAGCCCCAGCATTTT
few	-	TRBV20-1	TRBJ1-2	CSAIKRESGRTDYGYTF	TGCAGTGCTATTAAACGGGAGTCGGGAAGGACTGACTATGGCTACACCTTC
-	TRBD1	TRBV9	TRBJ1-1	CASSVVSGGTEAFF	TGTGCCAGCAGCGTAGTTTCAGGGGGTACTGAAGCTTTCTTT
few	-	TRBV4-3	TRBJ1-5	CASSQGGNSNQPQHF	TGCGCCAGCAGCCAGGGGGGCAATAGCAATCAGCCCCAGCATTTT
-	-	TRBV24-1	TRBJ2-1	CATSDRGPNNEQFF	TGTGCCACCAGTGATCGTGGACCAAACAATGAGCAGTTCTTC
-	TRBD1	TRBV24-1	TRBJ1-3	CATSDWDSDTIYF	TGTGCCACCAGTGATTGGGACAGCGACACCATATATTTT
-	TRBD1	TRBV30	TRBJ1-1	CAWSVGGGMTEAFF	TGTGCCTGGAGTGTAGGAGGGGGCATGACTGAAGCTTTCTTT
few	TRBD2	TRBV18	TRBJ2-5	CASSPGLEQETQYF	TGTGCCAGCTCACCGGGACTAGAACAAGAGACCCAGTACTTC
-	-	TRBV6-1	TRBJ1-1	CASSERSADARTEAFF	TGTGCCAGCAGTGAACGGTCAGCTGACGCCCGAACTGAAGCTTTCTTT
-	-	TRBV25-1	TRBJ2-5	CASSENREADQETQYF	TGTGCCAGCAGTGAAAACAGGGAGGCGGACCAAGAGACCCAGTACTTC
few	-	TRBV7-2	TRBJ2-5	CASSLAWLDQETQYF	TGTGCCAGCAGCTTAGCGTGGTTAGATCAAGAGACCCAGTACTTC
-	TRBD2	TRBV5-1	TRBJ2-5	CASSPTAGGQETQYF	TGCGCCAGCAGCCCCACAGCGGGGGGCCAAGAGACCCAGTACTTC
-	-	TRBV4-1	TRBJ2-3	CASSQVAITSTDTQYF	TGCGCCAGCAGCCAAGTCGCTATCACTAGCACAGATACGCAGTATTTT
-	-	TRBV12-3/TRBV12-4	TRBJ1-1	CASSHNRVLNTEAFF	TGTGCCAGCAGTCACAACAGGGTCTTGAACACTGAAGCTTTCTTT
-	TRBD2	TRBV20-1	TRBJ2-3	CSATTPLAGTDTQYF	TGCAGTGCAACTACCCCTCTAGCGGGTACAGATACGCAGTATTTT
few	-	TRBV5-1	TRBJ1-4	CASSRELPTNEKLFF	TGCGCCAGCAGCAGGGAGCTTCCAACTAATGAAAAACTGTTTTTT
-	-	TRBV20-1	TRBJ1-2	CSARAIQLSTNYGYTF	TGCAGTGCTAGAGCTATCCAACTGTCCACCAACTATGGCTACACCTTC
few	-	TRBV6-1	TRBJ2-1	CASSEFNGEQFF	TGTGCCAGCAGTGAATTCAATGGGGAGCAGTTCTTC
few	-	TRBV18	TRBJ2-3	CASSPPRGMLSDTQYF	TGTGCCAGCTCACCGCCACGGGGGATGCTGTCAGATACGCAGTATTTT
-	-	TRBV2	TRBJ1-1	CAASPRGGYTEAFF	TGTGCCGCTTCACCTAGAGGCGGTTACACTGAAGCTTTCTTT
-	-	TRBV12-3/TRBV12-4	TRBJ1-1	CASMWMGLNTEAFF	TGTGCCAGCATGTGGATGGGATTGAACACTGAAGCTTTCTTT
-	TRBD2	TRBV28	TRBJ2-5	CASSTMIVAGTSGETQYF	TGTGCCAGCAGTACCATGATCGTCGCGGGGACTAGTGGAGAGACCCAGTACTTC
few	-	TRBV6-5	TRBJ1-2	CASTDRYGYTF	TGTGCCAGCACGGACAGATATGGCTACACCTTC
-	-	TRBV2	TRBJ2-4	CASSDLIQYF	TGTGCCAGCAGTGATCTAATTCAGTACTTC
few	TRBD1	TRBV5-1	TRBJ1-1	CASSVLQGANTEAFF	TGCGCCAGCAGCGTCCTACAGGGGGCGAACACTGAAGCTTTCTTT
few	TRBD1	TRBV12-3/TRBV12-4	TRBJ1-1	CASSLTGGYNTEAFF	TGTGCCAGCAGCCTTACAGGGGGCTATAACACTGAAGCTTTCTTT
few	TRBD1	TRBV11-2	TRBJ2-4	CASSLVQGARGIQYF	TGTGCCAGCAGCTTAGTACAGGGGGCGCGGGGCATTCAGTACTTC
-	TRBD1	TRBV11-2	TRBJ1-1	CASTIEPGGNTEAFF	TGTGCCAGCACCATAGAGCCAGGGGGGAACACTGAAGCTTTCTTT
-	-	TRBV7-2	TRBJ1-1	CASSFGSGRNTEAFF	TGTGCCAGCAGCTTCGGTAGCGGGCGGAACACTGAAGCTTTCTTT
few	-	TRBV6-4	TRBJ2-3	CASSGDSLTDTQYF	TGTGCCAGCAGTGGAGACAGCCTCACAGATACGCAGTATTTT
-	-	TRBV5-4	TRBJ1-1	CASSLGDHTEAFF	TGTGCCAGCAGCTTGGGGGATCACACTGAAGCTTTCTTT
-	-	TRBV7-8	TRBJ1-6	CASSLTGYNSPLHF	TGTGCCAGCAGCTTAACTGGGTATAATTCACCCCTCCACTTT
-	-	TRBV3-1	TRBJ2-2	CASSQDGLRTGELFF	TGTGCCAGCAGCCAAGATGGACTAAGGACCGGGGAGCTGTTTTTT
-	-	TRBV4-3	TRBJ2-2	CASSQDSGGLNTGELFF	TGCGCCAGCAGCCAAGATAGTGGGGGGTTGAACACCGGGGAGCTGTTTTTT
many	-	TRBV29-1	TRBJ1-2	CSVFGGEGYTF	TGCAGCGTTTTTGGAGGTGAGGGCTACACCTTC
-	-	TRBV19	TRBJ1-4	CASSDSNNEKLFF	TGTGCCAGTAGTGACAGCAACAATGAAAAACTGTTTTTT
-	TRBD1	TRBV5-1	TRBJ2-1	CASSVQGTGEQFF	TGCGCCAGCAGCGTACAGGGGACAGGTGAGCAGTTCTTC
once	-	TRBV7-7	TRBJ2-5	CASSLERCETQYF	TGTGCCAGCAGCTTAGAACGGTGCGAGACCCAGTACTTC
-	-	TRBV12-3/TRBV12-4	TRBJ2-3	CASSFVDTQYF	TGTGCCAGCAGTTTCGTAGATACGCAGTATTTT
few	-	TRBV5-4	TRBJ2-7	CASSLLSGFSYEQYF	TGTGCCAGCAGCTTACTTAGCGGTTTCTCCTACGAGCAGTACTTC
-	-	TRBV27	TRBJ2-7	CASSSGSYEQYF	TGTGCCAGCAGTTCAGGCTCCTACGAGCAGTACTTC
few	-	TRBV6-5	TRBJ1-6	CASSPGRNSPLHF	TGTGCCAGCAGTCCCGGCCGTAATTCACCCCTCCACTTT